The present entry profiles one TCR beta chain with its context. What it recognizes is unknown. These data belong to a study of T cell repertoires in cytomegalovirus infection. Trimming cost V 4 bases and J 1 base; bases outside gene matches: 6. The V gene's germline CDR1 is MNHEY and CDR2 SVGEGT. CDR3 length: 15 amino acids. TCRdb ran MiXCR on the reads and lists one entry per CDR3 protein. The sample lists roughly 80,000 distinct CDR3 sequences; 24% were seen once. The chain recombines TRBV6-2 or TRBV6-3 with TRBJ2-7, with 8 bases fitting TRBD1. The sample was CD8+ T cells from cultured PBMCs, taken from culture after CMV antigen stimulation. This receptor was taken from a human donor in good health (CMV status not recorded). Some clones in this sample may be carry-over from other donors' samples. The CDR3 DNA follows: TGTGCCAGCAGTTCTCGACAGGGGACTTCCTACGAGCAGTACTTC. Residues: CASSSRQGTSYEQYF.